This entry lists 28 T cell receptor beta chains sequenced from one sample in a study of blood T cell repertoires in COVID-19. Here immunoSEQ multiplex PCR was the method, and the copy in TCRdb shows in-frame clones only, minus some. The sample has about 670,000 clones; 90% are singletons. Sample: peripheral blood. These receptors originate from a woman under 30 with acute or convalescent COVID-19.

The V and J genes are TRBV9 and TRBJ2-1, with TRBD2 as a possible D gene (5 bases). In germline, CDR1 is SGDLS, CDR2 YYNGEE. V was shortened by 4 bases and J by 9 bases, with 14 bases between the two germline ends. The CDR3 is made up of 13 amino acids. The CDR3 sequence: CASSPMLEAEQFF. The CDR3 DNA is TGTGCCAGCAGCCCAATGTTGGAGGCTGAGCAGTTCTTC.

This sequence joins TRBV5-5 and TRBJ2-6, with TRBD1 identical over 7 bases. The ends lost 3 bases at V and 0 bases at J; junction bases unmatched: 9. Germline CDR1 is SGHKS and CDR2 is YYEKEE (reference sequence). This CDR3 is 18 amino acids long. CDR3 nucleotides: TGTGCCAGCAGCTCAAGGGACAGAACCGTCTCTGGGGCCAACGTCCTGACTTTC. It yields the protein CASSSRDRTVSGANVLTF.

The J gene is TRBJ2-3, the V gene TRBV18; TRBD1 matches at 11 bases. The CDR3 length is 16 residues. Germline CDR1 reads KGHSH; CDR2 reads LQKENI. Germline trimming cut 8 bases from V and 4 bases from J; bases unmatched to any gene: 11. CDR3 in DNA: TGTGCCAGCCAAAAAATCGGGACAGGGGGTTCAGATACGCAGTATTTT. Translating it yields CASQKIGTGGSDTQYF.

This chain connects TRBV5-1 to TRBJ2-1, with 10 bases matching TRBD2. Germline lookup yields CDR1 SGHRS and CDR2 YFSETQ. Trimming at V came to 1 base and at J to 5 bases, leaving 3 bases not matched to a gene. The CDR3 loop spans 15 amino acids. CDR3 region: CASSLYLAGDNEQFF. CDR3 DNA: TGCGCCAGCAGCTTGTACCTAGCGGGGGACAATGAGCAGTTCTTC. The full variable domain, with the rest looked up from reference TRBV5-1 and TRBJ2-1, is KAGVTQTPRYLIKTRGQQVTLSCSPISGHRSVSWYQQTPGQGLQFLFEYFSETQRNKGNFPGRFSGRQFSNSRSEMNVSTLELGDSALYLCASSLYLAGDNEQFFGPGTRLTVL.

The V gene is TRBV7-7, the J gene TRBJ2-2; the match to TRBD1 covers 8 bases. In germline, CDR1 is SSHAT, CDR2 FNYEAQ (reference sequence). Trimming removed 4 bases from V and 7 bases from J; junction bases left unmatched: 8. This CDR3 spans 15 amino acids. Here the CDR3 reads CASSSDRVFIGELFF. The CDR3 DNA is TGTGCCAGCAGCTCGGACAGGGTTTTTATCGGGGAGCTGTTTTTT.

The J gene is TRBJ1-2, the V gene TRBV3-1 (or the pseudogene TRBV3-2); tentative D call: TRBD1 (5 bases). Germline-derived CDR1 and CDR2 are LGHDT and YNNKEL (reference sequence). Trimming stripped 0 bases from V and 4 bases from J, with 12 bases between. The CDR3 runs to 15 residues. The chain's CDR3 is CASSQDHTGPYGYTF. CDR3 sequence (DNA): TGTGCCAGCAGCCAAGATCACACAGGCCCCTATGGCTACACCTTC.

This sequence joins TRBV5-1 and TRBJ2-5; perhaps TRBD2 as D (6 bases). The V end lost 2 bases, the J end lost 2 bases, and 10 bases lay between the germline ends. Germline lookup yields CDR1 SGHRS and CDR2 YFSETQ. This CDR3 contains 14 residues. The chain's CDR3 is CASSFGGAQETQYF. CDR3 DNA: TGCGCCAGCAGCTTCGGGGGAGCACAAGAGACCCAGTACTTC.

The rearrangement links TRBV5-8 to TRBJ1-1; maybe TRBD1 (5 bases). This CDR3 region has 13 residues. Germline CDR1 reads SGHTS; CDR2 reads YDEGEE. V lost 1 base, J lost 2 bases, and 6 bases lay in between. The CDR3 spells CASSLTGNTEAFF. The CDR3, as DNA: TGTGCCAGCAGCTTGACAGGTAACACTGAAGCTTTCTTT.

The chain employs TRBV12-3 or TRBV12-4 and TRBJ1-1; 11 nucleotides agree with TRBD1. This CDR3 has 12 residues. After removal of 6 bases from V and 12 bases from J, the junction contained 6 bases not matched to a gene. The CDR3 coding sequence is TGTGCCAGCAGGACAGGACAGGGGGCAACTTTCTTT. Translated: CASRTGQGATFF.

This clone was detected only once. In DNA form, the CDR3 reads TGTGCCAGCAGTGACGGGATCCAGCAGTACTTC. Amino acids: CASSDGIQQYF. V usage is TRBV6-1 and J usage is TRBJ2-7; a weak D match, TRBD2 (5 bases). Trimming removed 3 bases from V and 8 bases from J, with 8 bases in between. CDR1 MNHNS and CDR2 SASEGT come from the germline V gene. The CDR3 totals 11 residues.

CDR3 sequence (DNA): TGTGCCAGCAGTCTACAGGGAAGCAATCAGCCCCAGCATTTT. It codes for CASSLQGSNQPQHF. The rearrangement uses TRBV6-5 and TRBJ1-5, with D perhaps TRBD1 (6 bases). V dropped 5 bases and J dropped 1 base, with 9 bases sitting between them. This CDR3 contains 14 residues. Germline values: CDR1 MNHEY, CDR2 SVGAGI.

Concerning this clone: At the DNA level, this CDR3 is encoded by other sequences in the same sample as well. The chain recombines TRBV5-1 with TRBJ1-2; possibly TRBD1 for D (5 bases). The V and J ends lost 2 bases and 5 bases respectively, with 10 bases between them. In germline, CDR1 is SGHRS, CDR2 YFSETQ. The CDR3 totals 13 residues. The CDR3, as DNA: TGCGCCAGCAGCTTTAGTCAGGGATATGGCTACACCTTC. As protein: CASSFSQGYGYTF. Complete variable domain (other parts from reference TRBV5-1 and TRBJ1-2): KAGVTQTPRYLIKTRGQQVTLSCSPISGHRSVSWYQQTPGQGLQFLFEYFSETQRNKGNFPGRFSGRQFSNSRSEMNVSTLELGDSALYLCASSFSQGYGYTFGSGTRLTVV.

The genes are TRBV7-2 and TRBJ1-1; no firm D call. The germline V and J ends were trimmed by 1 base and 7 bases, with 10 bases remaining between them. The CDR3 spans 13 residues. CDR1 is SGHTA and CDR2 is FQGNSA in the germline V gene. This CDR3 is CASSLGRPSEAFF. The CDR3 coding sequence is TGTGCCAGCAGCTTAGGGAGGCCGAGTGAAGCTTTCTTT.

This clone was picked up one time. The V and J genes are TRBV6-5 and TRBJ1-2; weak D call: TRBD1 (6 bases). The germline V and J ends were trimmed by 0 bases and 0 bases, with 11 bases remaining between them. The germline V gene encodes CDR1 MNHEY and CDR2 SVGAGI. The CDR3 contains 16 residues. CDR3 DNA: TGTGCCAGCAGTTACTCTGGGGGGGCCACTAACTATGGCTACACCTTC. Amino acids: CASSYSGGATNYGYTF.

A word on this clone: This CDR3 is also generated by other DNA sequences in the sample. The CDR3 loop is CASSLTGSNSPLHF. The CDR3, as DNA: TGTGCCAGCAGCTTAACAGGGTCGAATTCACCCCTCCACTTT. V gene TRBV7-9 combines with J gene TRBJ1-6, with D possibly matching TRBD1 (6 bases). Germline values: CDR1 SEHNR, CDR2 FQNEAQ (reference sequence). CDR3 length: 14 residues. V was shortened by 2 bases and J by 7 bases, with 9 bases between the two germline ends.

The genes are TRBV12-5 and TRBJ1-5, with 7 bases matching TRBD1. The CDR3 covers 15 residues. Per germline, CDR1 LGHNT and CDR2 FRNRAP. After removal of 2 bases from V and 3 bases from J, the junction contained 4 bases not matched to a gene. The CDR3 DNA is TGTGCTAGTGGTTTGCCCGGGACAGACAATCAGCCCCAGCATTTT. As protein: CASGLPGTDNQPQHF.

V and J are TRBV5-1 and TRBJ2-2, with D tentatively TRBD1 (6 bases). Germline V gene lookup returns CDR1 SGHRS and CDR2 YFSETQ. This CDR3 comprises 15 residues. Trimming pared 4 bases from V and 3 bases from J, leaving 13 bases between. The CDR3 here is CASSLLGADTGELFF. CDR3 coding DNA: TGCGCCAGCAGCCTACTGGGGGCAGACACCGGGGAGCTGTTTTTT.

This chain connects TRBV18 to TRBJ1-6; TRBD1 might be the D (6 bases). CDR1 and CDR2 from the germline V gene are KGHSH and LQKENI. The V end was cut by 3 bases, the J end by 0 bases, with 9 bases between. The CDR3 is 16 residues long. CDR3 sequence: CASSPNRVSYNSPLHF. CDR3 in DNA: TGTGCCAGCTCACCGAACAGGGTCTCCTATAATTCACCCCTCCACTTT.

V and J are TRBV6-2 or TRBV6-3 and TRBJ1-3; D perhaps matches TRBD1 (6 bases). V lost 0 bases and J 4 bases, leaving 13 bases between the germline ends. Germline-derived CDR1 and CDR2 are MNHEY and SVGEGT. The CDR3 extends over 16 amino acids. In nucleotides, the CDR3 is TGTGCCAGCAGTTACTCGTCTCAGGGGCGCGGAAACACCATATATTTT. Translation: CASSYSSQGRGNTIYF.

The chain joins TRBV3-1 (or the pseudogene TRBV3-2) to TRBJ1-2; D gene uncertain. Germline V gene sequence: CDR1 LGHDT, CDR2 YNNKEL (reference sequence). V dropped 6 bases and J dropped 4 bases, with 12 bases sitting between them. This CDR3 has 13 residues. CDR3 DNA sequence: TGTGCCAGCAGTCCGACTGAGGCCTATGGCTACACCTTC. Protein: CASSPTEAYGYTF.

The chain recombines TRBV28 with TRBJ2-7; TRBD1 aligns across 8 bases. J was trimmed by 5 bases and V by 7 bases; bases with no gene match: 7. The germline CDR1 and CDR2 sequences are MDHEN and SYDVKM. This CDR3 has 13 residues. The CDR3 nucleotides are TGTGCCAGCAAGACAGGGGCTGTCGACGAGCAGTACTTC. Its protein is CASKTGAVDEQYF.

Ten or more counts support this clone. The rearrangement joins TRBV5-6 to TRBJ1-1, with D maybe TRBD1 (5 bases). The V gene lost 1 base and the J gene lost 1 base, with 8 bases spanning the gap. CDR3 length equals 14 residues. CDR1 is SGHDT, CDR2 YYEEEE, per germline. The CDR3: CASSLRGGNTEAFF. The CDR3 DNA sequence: TGTGCCAGCAGCTTGCGCGGGGGGAACACTGAAGCTTTCTTT. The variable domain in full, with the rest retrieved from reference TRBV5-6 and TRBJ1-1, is DAGVTQSPTHLIKTRGQQVTLRCSPKSGHDTVSWYQQALGQGPQFIFQYYEEEERQRGNFPDRFSGHQFPNYSSELNVNALLLGDSALYLCASSLRGGNTEAFFGQGTRLTVV.

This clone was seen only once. The CDR3 sequence is CASSPTYTGESYEQYF. CDR3 DNA sequence: TGTGCCAGCAGCCCCACTTACACAGGGGAATCCTACGAGCAGTACTTC. The chain uses TRBV9 and TRBJ2-7, with 7 positions matching TRBD1. Germline CDR1 is SGDLS and CDR2 is YYNGEE. Trimming cost V 4 bases and J 1 base; bases outside gene matches: 11. CDR3 length: 16 amino acids.

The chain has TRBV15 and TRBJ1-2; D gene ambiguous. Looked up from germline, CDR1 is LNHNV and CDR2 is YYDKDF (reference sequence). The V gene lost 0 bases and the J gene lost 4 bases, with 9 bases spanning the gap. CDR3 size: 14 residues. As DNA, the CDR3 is TGTGCCACCAGCAGAGATGTCGGGAGCTATGGCTACACCTTC. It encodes CATSRDVGSYGYTF.

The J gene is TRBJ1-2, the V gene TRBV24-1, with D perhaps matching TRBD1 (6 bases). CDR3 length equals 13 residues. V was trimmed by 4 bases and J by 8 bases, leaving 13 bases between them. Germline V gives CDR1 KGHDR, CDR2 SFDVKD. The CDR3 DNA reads TGTGCCACCAGTGAGGTAACAGGGTGGGGCTACACCTTC. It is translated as CATSEVTGWGYTF.

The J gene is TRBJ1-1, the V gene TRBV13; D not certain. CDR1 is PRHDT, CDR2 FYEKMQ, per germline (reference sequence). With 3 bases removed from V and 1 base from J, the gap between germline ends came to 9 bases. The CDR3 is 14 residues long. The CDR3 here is CASSFPGENTEAFF. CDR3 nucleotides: TGTGCCAGCAGCTTCCCCGGGGAGAACACTGAAGCTTTCTTT.

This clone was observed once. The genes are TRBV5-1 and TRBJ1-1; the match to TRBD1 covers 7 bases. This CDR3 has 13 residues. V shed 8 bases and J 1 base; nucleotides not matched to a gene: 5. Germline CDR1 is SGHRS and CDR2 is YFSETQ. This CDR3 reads CASVGTANTEAFF. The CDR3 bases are TGCGCCAGTGTAGGGACAGCGAACACTGAAGCTTTCTTT.

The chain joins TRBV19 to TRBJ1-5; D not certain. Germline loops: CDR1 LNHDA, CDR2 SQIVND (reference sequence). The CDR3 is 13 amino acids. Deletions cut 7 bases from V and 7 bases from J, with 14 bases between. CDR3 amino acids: CASTDRASQPQHF. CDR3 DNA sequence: TGTGCCAGTACAGATAGGGCTAGCCAGCCCCAGCATTTT.